The 20 T cell receptor beta chains listed next were all sequenced from one sample in a study of CD8+CD57+ T cells in acquired aplastic anemia (dated by TCRdb to the late 2010s). Reads for this sample came from an Illumina HiSeq 2000. Genomic DNA was used as template for profiling of TCR beta VDJ combinations and CDR3 sequences. TCRdb reprocessed the public reads (quality trimming at Q25 with fastp, clone calling with MiXCR) and kept in-frame beta chains. Identical CDR3 protein sequences are pooled into one entry, listed with their most common genes and DNA. Counted in this sample were about 190,000 distinct CDR3 sequences; around half of them appeared once. Of the sample, 16% falls within the top ten clones. Specimen: sorted CD4+, CD8+, or CD8+CD57+ T cells (not recorded which) from PBMCs. The source is a human donor in good health, serving as a control.

The chain has TRBV2 and TRBJ1-3, with D possibly TRBD1 on 5 matching bases. V was pared by 7 bases and J by 8 bases, with 6 bases between. The germline V gene encodes CDR1 SNHLY and CDR2 FYNNEI. This CDR3 spans 10 amino acids. CDR3 coding DNA: TGTGCCAGCATGGGACACACCATATATTTT. This gives the protein CASMGHTIYF. Full variable domain (rest looked up from reference TRBV2 and TRBJ1-3): EPEVTQTPSHQVTQMGQEVILRCVPISNHLYFYWYRQILGQKVEFLVSFYNNEISEKSEIFDDQFSVERPDGSNFTLKIRSTKLEDSAMYFCASMGHTIYFGEGSWLTVV.

This clonotype has at least ten counts. This chain joins TRBV29-1 and TRBJ2-4; 9 positions agree with TRBD1. This CDR3 region has 18 residues. V dropped 4 bases and J dropped 0; count of bases not matched to a gene: 13. Germline assignment: CDR1 SQVTM and CDR2 ANQGSEA. CDR3 residues: CSVAPWRGTGQAKNIQYF. CDR3 in DNA: TGCAGCGTTGCCCCATGGCGTGGGACAGGGCAAGCCAAAAACATTCAGTACTTC.

The table lists this clonotype with a few counts. With a much larger clone just one base away, this may be a read error. The rearrangement links TRBV6-5 to TRBJ1-2; D might be TRBD1 (6 bases). CDR1 is MNHEY and CDR2 is SVGAGI in the germline V gene. Deletions cut 7 bases from V and 3 bases from J, with 12 bases between. There are 13 residues in the CDR3. CDR3 bases: TGTGCCAGCACCCGACAGGAGGACTATGGCTACACCTTC. Encoded protein: CASTRQEDYGYTF.

The CDR3 DNA is TGTGCCAGCAGACGTTTGGGGACAGGGGGCTTTCAGCCCCAGCATTTT. It specifies CASRRLGTGGFQPQHF. The V and J genes are TRBV2 and TRBJ1-5; TRBD1 matches at 12 bases. This CDR3 contains 16 residues. Germline CDR1 is SNHLY and CDR2 is FYNNEI. Trimming removed 6 bases from V and 6 bases from J; junction bases left unmatched: 9.

This clonotype was recorded once. This chain uses TRBV7-6 with TRBJ1-5, with D tentatively TRBD1 (5 bases). The CDR3 totals 12 residues. The ends were cut back, 6 bases at V and 11 bases at J, with 14 bases in the middle. Germline V lookup: CDR1 SGHVS, CDR2 FNYEAQ. CDR3 DNA: TGTGCCAGCAGGGGGGGAGGAGAGACCCAGCATTTT. It codes for CASRGGGETQHF.

In regard to this clonotype: Since no conserved phenylalanine or tryptophan closes the CDR3, a read error is the likely cause. The V gene is TRBV15, the J gene TRBJ1-4, with D tentatively TRBD1 (5 bases). The germline gives CDR1 LNHNV, CDR2 YYDKDF (reference sequence). V was pared by 8 bases and J by 4 bases, with 11 bases between. This CDR3 is 13 amino acids long. Here the CDR3 DNA reads TGTGCCACCCGGCTGGGGCTTAATGAAAAACTGTTTCTT. Translating it yields CATRLGLNEKLFL.

This clonotype was seen repeatedly, ten times or more. The chain couples TRBV7-2 to TRBJ2-5, with 8 bases matching TRBD1. Looked up from germline, CDR1 is SGHTA and CDR2 is FQGNSA. The CDR3 covers 17 residues. With 1 base clipped from V and 5 bases from J, the junction kept 12 bases outside the gene matches. Here the CDR3 DNA reads TGTGCCAGCAGCTTAGTGGTCCGGACAGGGATCCACGAGACCCAGTACTTC. Translated: CASSLVVRTGIHETQYF. Full variable domain (remainder filled in from reference TRBV7-2 and TRBJ2-5): GAGVSQSPSNKVTEKGKDVELRCDPISGHTALYWYRQSLGQGLEFLIYFQGNSAPDKSGLPSDRFSAERTGGSVSTLTIQRTQQEDSAVYLCASSLVVRTGIHETQYFGPGTRLLVL.

The chain has TRBV11-2 and TRBJ2-3; 8 bases are shared with TRBD2. This CDR3 comprises 18 residues. V lost 2 bases, J lost 2 bases, and 12 bases stayed unmatched. CDR1 is SGHAT and CDR2 is FQNNGV in the germline V gene. CDR3 residues: CASSLPQGSGDPTDTQYF. In DNA form, the CDR3 reads TGTGCCAGCAGCTTACCCCAGGGTAGCGGGGACCCCACAGATACGCAGTATTTT.

V usage is TRBV10-2 and J usage is TRBJ2-7; TRBD2 is a possible D gene (5 bases). V lost 5 bases and J 4 bases, leaving 24 bases between the germline ends. Per germline, CDR1 WSHSY and CDR2 SAAADI. The CDR3 runs 17 residues. The CDR3 protein is CASSLLNTGELFYEQYF. The CDR3 DNA reads as TGCGCCAGCAGTTTATTGAACACCGGGGAGCTGTTTTACGAGCAGTACTTC.

V usage is TRBV20-1 and J usage is TRBJ2-7; 9 bases map to TRBD1. Germline V lookup: CDR1 DFQATT, CDR2 SNEGSKA (reference sequence). This CDR3 comprises 14 residues. V lost 6 bases to trimming and J lost 2 bases; unmatched junction nucleotides: 8. CDR3 DNA sequence: TGCAGTGCCAAGTCGGGACAGGGAGCCTACGAGCAGTACTTC. This sequence encodes CSAKSGQGAYEQYF.

This rearrangement joins TRBV27 to TRBJ1-6; 9 nucleotides line up with TRBD1. CDR3 length equals 14 residues. The junction had 6 bases not matched to a gene; V was cut back by 4 bases and J by 11 bases. Germline assignment: CDR1 MNHEY and CDR2 SMNVEV (reference sequence). The CDR3 loop reads CASSSGQGLPPLHF. CDR3 coding DNA: TGTGCCAGCAGTTCGGGACAGGGCCTCCCACCCCTCCACTTT.

This clonotype was counted a few times. The gene calls are TRBV7-2 and TRBJ2-3; 13 bases agree with TRBD2. CDR1 and CDR2 from the germline V gene are SGHTA and FQGNSA. V lost 3 bases, J lost 10 bases, and 4 bases stayed unmatched. The CDR3 sequence is 14 residues long. This chain's CDR3 is CASSLGLAGLSQYF. Here the CDR3 DNA reads TGTGCCAGCAGCTTGGGACTAGCGGGGTTATCGCAGTATTTT.

This clonotype was seen at least ten times. The V call is TRBV4-1, the J call TRBJ2-5; 10 bases map to TRBD1. The CDR3 is made up of 15 amino acids. CDR1 MGHRA and CDR2 YSYEKL come from the germline V gene. Losses at the gene ends were 4 bases for V and 3 bases for J; bases not matched to a gene: 5. The DNA for the CDR3 is TGCGCCAGCAGCCCACTGGGACAGGGGAAAGAGACCCAGTACTTC. Translated: CASSPLGQGKETQYF.

This clonotype was seen many times. The J gene is TRBJ2-7, the V gene TRBV20-1, with 12 positions matching TRBD1. Germline V gives CDR1 DFQATT, CDR2 SNEGSKA (reference sequence). The CDR3 spans 14 residues. The V and J ends lost 2 bases and 7 bases, in that order; junction bases with no gene match: 6. The CDR3 reads CSARPGQGAREQYF. In DNA form, the CDR3 reads TGCAGTGCTAGACCGGGACAGGGGGCGAGAGAGCAGTACTTC.

J is TRBJ2-6 and V is TRBV18, with a possible D match to TRBD1 (5 bases). CDR3 size: 18 residues. CDR1 KGHSH and CDR2 LQKENI come from the germline V gene. Trimming removed 4 bases at V and 0 bases at J, with 16 bases between. For the CDR3, the DNA is TGTGCCAGCTCACAACAGGAACTTTCTCTCTCTGGGGCCAACGTCCTGACTTTC. Translation gives CASSQQELSLSGANVLTF.

V gene TRBV20-1 combines with J gene TRBJ2-5; 9 bases map to TRBD1. CDR1 and CDR2 (germline): DFQATT, SNEGSKA (reference sequence). Trimming removed 3 bases from V and 5 bases from J; junction bases left unmatched: 7. The CDR3 consists of 14 residues. The chain's CDR3 is CSASSTGGWETQYF. In DNA form, the CDR3 reads TGCAGTGCTAGTTCCACAGGGGGCTGGGAGACCCAGTACTTC.

The table lists this clonotype with a few counts. The rearrangement uses TRBV3-1 and TRBJ1-4, with 7 positions matching TRBD1. This CDR3 is 13 amino acids long. V dropped 7 bases and J dropped 8; count of bases not matched to a gene: 7. Germline values: CDR1 LGHDT, CDR2 YNNKEL (reference sequence). CDR3 DNA sequence: TGTGCCAGCATGGGCAGGGGGATCGAAAAACTGTTTTTT. Protein: CASMGRGIEKLFF.

The chain has TRBV5-6 and TRBJ2-7, with 8 bases fitting TRBD2. Germline CDR1 and CDR2: SGHDT and YYEEEE. Losses at the gene ends were 4 bases for V and 2 bases for J; bases not matched to a gene: 2. The CDR3 spans 13 residues. CDR3 sequence (DNA): TGTGCCAGCAGCCCGGGGGGGCCCTACGAGCAGTACTTC. Amino acid sequence: CASSPGGPYEQYF.

V and J are TRBV15 and TRBJ2-7; possible D gene TRBD1, 5 bases. V dropped 1 base and J dropped 0 bases, with 10 bases sitting between them. In germline, CDR1 is LNHNV, CDR2 YYDKDF (reference sequence). This CDR3 contains 15 residues. For the CDR3, the DNA is TGTGCCACCAGCAGAGGAACAGGCATCTCCTACGAGCAGTACTTC. The encoded protein is CATSRGTGISYEQYF.

A remark on this clonotype: The germline gene is not matched at one end of the junction; a read error may be the cause. The genes are TRBV20-1 and TRBJ1-5, with TRBD1 identical over 11 bases. From germline, CDR1 is DFQATT and CDR2 SNEGSKA (reference sequence). The CDR3 sequence is 13 residues long. The CDR3 nucleotides are TGCAGCGCTACCGGACAGGGGGCGCGGGGTCGGCATTTT. This encodes CSATGQGARGRHF.